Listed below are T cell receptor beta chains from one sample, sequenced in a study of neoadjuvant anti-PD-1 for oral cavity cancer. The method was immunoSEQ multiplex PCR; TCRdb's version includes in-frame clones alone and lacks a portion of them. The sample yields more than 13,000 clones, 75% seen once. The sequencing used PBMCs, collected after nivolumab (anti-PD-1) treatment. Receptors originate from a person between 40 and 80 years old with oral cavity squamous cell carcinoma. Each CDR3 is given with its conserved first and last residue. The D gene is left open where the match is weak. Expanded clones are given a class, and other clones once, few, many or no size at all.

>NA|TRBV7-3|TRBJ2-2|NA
CASSLRRNTGELFF
TGTGCCAGCAGCTTACGCCGGAACACCGGGGAGCTGTTTTTT
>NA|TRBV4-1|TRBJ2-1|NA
CASSQVDILSYNEQFF
TGCGCCAGCAGCCAGGTGGACATCCTCTCCTACAATGAGCAGTTCTTC
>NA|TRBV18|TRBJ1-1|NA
CASSPPQGAVGTEAFF
TGTGCCAGCTCACCACCGCAAGGGGCGGTGGGCACTGAAGCTTTCTTT
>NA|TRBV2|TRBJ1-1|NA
CASSSREGKPRAFF
TGTGCCAGCAGTTCCCGGGAAGGGAAGCCTCGGGCTTTCTTT
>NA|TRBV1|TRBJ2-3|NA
CTSSQVWRVSPGYTQYF
TGCACCAGCAGCCAAGTCTGGCGGGTTTCACCGGGTTATACGCAGTATTTT
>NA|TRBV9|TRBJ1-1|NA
CASSVDLRTEAFF
TGTGCCAGCAGCGTAGATTTGCGAACTGAAGCTTTCTTT
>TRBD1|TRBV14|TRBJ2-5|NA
CASSPSSGGGTQYF
TGTGCCAGCAGCCCGTCTTCAGGGGGTGGGACCCAGTACTTC
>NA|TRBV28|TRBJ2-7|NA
CARKPPDSSEQYF
TGTGCCCGAAAACCCCCGGACAGCAGCGAGCAGTACTTC
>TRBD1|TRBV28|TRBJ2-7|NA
CASRPSGTGGFYEQYF
TGTGCCAGCAGACCCTCCGGGACAGGGGGCTTTTACGAGCAGTACTTC
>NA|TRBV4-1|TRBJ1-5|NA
CASSQASGGNQPQHF
TGCGCCAGCAGCCAAGCGTCGGGGGGCAATCAGCCCCAGCATTTT
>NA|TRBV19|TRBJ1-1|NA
CASSMYTEAFF
TGTGCCAGTAGTATGTACACTGAAGCTTTCTTT
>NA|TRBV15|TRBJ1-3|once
CATSRPSEGGNTIYF
TGTGCCACCAGCAGACCCTCCGAGGGTGGAAACACCATATATTTT
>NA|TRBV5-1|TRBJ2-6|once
CASSPGRWVDSGANVLTF
TGCGCCAGCAGCCCAGGCCGGTGGGTTGATTCTGGGGCCAACGTCCTGACTTTC
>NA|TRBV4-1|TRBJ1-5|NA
CASSQDRGRNQPQHF
TGCGCCAGCAGCCAAGATCGGGGCCGCAATCAGCCCCAGCATTTT
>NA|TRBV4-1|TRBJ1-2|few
CASSPPAGARGYTF
TGCGCCAGCAGCCCCCCAGCAGGGGCGCGTGGCTACACCTTC